Listed below are T cell receptor beta chains from one sample, sequenced in a study of shared clonotypes between healthy human individuals. The protocol was immunoSEQ multiplex PCR, while the TCRdb copy is restricted to in-frame clones and leaves out a portion. In the table there are approximately 1,500,000 clones, roughly 95% of which are singletons. The material sequenced was naive CD4+ T cells sorted from blood. The receptors come from a man aged 25 to 40 in good health. Both conserved end residues are part of each CDR3. A D gene is named only where the DNA matches it firmly. Size values are once, few and many counts, or a class for expanded clones, and some rows have none.

v_gene: TRBV28
abundance: .
j_gene: TRBJ2-7
d_gene: .
CDR3aa: CASEDIFYEQYF
CDR3nt: TGTGCCAGCGAAGACATTTTCTACGAGCAGTACTTC

v_gene: TRBV5-1
abundance: .
j_gene: TRBJ1-1
d_gene: TRBD1
CDR3aa: CASSTDRQNTEAFF
CDR3nt: TGCGCCAGCAGCACGGACAGGCAGAACACTGAAGCTTTCTTT

v_gene: TRBV11-2
abundance: .
j_gene: TRBJ2-5
d_gene: .
CDR3aa: CASSLPGRAQETQYF
CDR3nt: TGTGCCAGCAGTTTGCCAGGGCGGGCTCAAGAGACCCAGTACTTC

v_gene: TRBV5-1
abundance: .
j_gene: TRBJ1-1
d_gene: TRBD1
CDR3aa: CASKRTGGNTEAFF
CDR3nt: TGCGCCAGCAAGCGGACAGGGGGTAACACTGAAGCTTTCTTT

v_gene: TRBV5-1
abundance: once
j_gene: TRBJ2-7
d_gene: TRBD1
CDR3aa: CASGPTGQTYEQYF
CDR3nt: TGCGCCAGCGGACCAACGGGACAGACCTACGAGCAGTACTTC

v_gene: TRBV27
abundance: .
j_gene: TRBJ2-1
d_gene: .
CDR3aa: CASRLSSYNEQFF
CDR3nt: TGTGCCAGCAGGTTGAGCTCCTACAATGAGCAGTTCTTC

v_gene: TRBV9
abundance: .
j_gene: TRBJ2-2
d_gene: .
CDR3aa: CASSPRGETGELFF
CDR3nt: TGTGCCAGCAGCCCGCGCGGGGAAACCGGGGAGCTGTTTTTT

v_gene: TRBV6-6
abundance: .
j_gene: TRBJ2-3
d_gene: .
CDR3aa: CASRHKAAPDTQYF
CDR3nt: TGTGCCAGCAGGCACAAGGCTGCGCCAGATACGCAGTATTTT

v_gene: TRBV27
abundance: .
j_gene: TRBJ2-7
d_gene: .
CDR3aa: CASSLPSDGTMGYEQYF
CDR3nt: TGTGCCAGCAGTCTCCCATCCGACGGAACCATGGGCTACGAGCAGTACTTC

v_gene: TRBV27
abundance: .
j_gene: TRBJ2-7
d_gene: .
CDR3aa: CASSLGPTGISYEQYF
CDR3nt: TGTGCCAGCAGTTTGGGCCCTACAGGGATCAGCTACGAGCAGTACTTC

v_gene: TRBV7-2
abundance: .
j_gene: TRBJ2-2
d_gene: TRBD2
CDR3aa: CASSLPSGRATGELFF
CDR3nt: TGTGCCAGCAGCCTTCCTAGCGGGAGGGCCACCGGGGAGCTGTTTTTT

v_gene: TRBV7-2
abundance: .
j_gene: TRBJ2-2
d_gene: TRBD2
CDR3aa: CASSQPPSGANTGELFF
CDR3nt: TGTGCCAGCAGCCAACCCCCTAGCGGCGCGAACACCGGGGAGCTGTTTTTT

v_gene: TRBV5-4
abundance: .
j_gene: TRBJ1-4
d_gene: TRBD1
CDR3aa: CASRDRTNEKLFF
CDR3nt: TGTGCCAGCAGGGACAGGACTAATGAAAAACTGTTTTTT

v_gene: TRBV7-9
abundance: .
j_gene: TRBJ1-4
d_gene: TRBD1
CDR3aa: CASSLDRGGSGEKLFF
CDR3nt: TGTGCCAGCAGCTTAGACAGGGGAGGTAGCGGTGAAAAACTGTTTTTT

v_gene: TRBV5-1
abundance: .
j_gene: TRBJ1-2
d_gene: .
CDR3aa: CASSLGDQGYGYTF
CDR3nt: TGCGCCAGCAGCTTGGGGGACCAGGGCTATGGCTACACCTTC

v_gene: TRBV18
abundance: .
j_gene: TRBJ2-5
d_gene: .
CDR3aa: CASSPTQQVASTQYF
CDR3nt: TGTGCCAGCTCACCAACTCAGCAGGTTGCTTCGACCCAGTACTTC

v_gene: TRBV9
abundance: .
j_gene: TRBJ2-1
d_gene: TRBD2
CDR3aa: CASSVAPSGRGEQFF
CDR3nt: TGTGCCAGCAGCGTAGCTCCTAGCGGGAGGGGTGAGCAGTTCTTC